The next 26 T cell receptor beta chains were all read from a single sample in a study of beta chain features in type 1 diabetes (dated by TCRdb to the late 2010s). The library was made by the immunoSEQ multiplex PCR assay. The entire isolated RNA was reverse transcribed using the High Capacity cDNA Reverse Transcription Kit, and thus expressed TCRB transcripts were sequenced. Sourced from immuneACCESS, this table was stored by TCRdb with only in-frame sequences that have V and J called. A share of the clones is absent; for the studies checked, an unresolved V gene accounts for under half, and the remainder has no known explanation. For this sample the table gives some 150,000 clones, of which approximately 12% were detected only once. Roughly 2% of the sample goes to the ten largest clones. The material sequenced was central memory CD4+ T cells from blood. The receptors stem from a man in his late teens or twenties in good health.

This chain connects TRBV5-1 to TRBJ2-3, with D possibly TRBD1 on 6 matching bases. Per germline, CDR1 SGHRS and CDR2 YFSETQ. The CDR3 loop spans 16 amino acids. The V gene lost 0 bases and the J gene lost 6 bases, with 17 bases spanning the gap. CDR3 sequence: CASSLESGTQGDTQYF. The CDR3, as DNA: TGCGCCAGCAGCTTGGAGTCGGGCACCCAGGGGGATACGCAGTATTTT.

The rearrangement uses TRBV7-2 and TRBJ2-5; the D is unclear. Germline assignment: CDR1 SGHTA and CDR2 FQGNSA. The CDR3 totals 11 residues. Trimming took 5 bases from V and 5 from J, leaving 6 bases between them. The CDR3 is CASSPRETQYF. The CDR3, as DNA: TGTGCCAGCAGCCCACGGGAGACCCAGTACTTC.

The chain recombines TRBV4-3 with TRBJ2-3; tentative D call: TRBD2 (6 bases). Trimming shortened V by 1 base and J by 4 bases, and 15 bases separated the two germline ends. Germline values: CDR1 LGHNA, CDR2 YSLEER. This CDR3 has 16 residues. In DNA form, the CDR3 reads TGCGCCAGCAGCCAAGGCCGAGCCGGGAGCCCAGATACGCAGTATTTT. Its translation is CASSQGRAGSPDTQYF.

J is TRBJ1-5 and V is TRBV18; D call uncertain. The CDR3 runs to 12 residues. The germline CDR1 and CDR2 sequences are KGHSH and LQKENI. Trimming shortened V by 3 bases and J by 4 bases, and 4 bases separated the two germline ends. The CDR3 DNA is TGTGCCAGCTCACCGGATAATCAGCCCCAGCATTTT. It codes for CASSPDNQPQHF.

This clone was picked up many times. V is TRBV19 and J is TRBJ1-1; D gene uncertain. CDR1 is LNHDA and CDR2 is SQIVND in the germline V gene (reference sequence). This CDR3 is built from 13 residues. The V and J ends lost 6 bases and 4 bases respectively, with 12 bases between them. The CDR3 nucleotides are TGTGCCAGTAGACCCGGACGGTCCACTGAAGCTTTCTTT. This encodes CASRPGRSTEAFF.

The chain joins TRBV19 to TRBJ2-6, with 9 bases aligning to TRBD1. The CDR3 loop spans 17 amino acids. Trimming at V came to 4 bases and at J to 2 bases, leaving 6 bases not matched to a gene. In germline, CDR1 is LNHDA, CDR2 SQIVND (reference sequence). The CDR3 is CASSTGTGLAGANVLTF. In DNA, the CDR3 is TGTGCCAGTAGTACCGGGACAGGGCTAGCTGGGGCCAACGTCCTGACTTTC.

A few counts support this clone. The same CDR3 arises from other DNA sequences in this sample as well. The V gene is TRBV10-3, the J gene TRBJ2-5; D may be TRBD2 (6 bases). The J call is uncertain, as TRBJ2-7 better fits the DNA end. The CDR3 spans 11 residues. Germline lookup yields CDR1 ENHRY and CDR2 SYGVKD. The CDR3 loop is CAISGTYEQYF. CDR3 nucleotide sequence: TGTGCCATCAGCGGGACTTACGAGCAGTACTTC.

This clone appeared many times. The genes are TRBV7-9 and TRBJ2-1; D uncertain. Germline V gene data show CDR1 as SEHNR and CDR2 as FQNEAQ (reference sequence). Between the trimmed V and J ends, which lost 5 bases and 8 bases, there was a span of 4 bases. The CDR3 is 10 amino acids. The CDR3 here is CASSGDEQFF. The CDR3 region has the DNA TGTGCCAGCAGCGGCGATGAGCAGTTCTTC. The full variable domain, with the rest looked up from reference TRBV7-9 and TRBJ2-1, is DTGVSQNPRHKITKRGQNVTFRCDPISEHNRLYWYRQTLGQGPEFLTYFQNEAQLEKSRLLSDRFSAERPKGSFSTLEIQRTEQGDSAMYLCASSGDEQFFGPGTRLTVL.

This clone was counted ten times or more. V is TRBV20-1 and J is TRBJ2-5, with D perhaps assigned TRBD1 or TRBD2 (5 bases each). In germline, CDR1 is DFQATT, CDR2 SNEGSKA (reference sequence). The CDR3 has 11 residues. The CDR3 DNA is TGCAGCTCCGGGGCGGCCGGCACCCAGTACTTC. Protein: CSSGAAGTQYF.

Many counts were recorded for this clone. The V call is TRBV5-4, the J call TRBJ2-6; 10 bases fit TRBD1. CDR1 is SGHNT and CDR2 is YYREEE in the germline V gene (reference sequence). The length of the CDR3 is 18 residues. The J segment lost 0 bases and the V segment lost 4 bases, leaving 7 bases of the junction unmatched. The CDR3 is CASSARDRGFSGANVLTF. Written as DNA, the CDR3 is TGTGCCAGCAGCGCCCGGGACAGGGGATTCTCTGGGGCCAACGTCCTGACTTTC.

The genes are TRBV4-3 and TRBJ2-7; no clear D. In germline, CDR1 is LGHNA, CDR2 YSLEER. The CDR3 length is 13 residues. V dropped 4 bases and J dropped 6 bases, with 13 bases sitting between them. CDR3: CASSLTGAVEQYF. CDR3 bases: TGCGCCAGCAGCCTTACCGGAGCTGTCGAGCAGTACTTC.

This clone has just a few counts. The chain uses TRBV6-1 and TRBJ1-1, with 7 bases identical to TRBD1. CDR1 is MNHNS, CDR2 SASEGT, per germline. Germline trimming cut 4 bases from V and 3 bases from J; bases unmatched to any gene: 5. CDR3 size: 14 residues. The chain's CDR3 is CASSATGTDTEAFF. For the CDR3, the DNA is TGTGCCAGCAGTGCGACAGGGACGGACACTGAAGCTTTCTTT.

CDR3 nucleotide sequence: TGTGCCAGCAGCGTAACGAGTTTTGATGGGGAGACCCAGTACTTC. Amino acids: CASSVTSFDGETQYF. The V gene is TRBV9, the J gene TRBJ2-5, with no clear D. CDR1 is SGDLS, CDR2 YYNGEE, per germline. V lost 1 base and J lost 5, with 15 bases in between. The CDR3 is 15 amino acids. The variable domain in full, with the rest retrieved from reference TRBV9 and TRBJ2-5, is DSGVTQTPKHLITATGQRVTLRCSPRSGDLSVYWYQQSLDQGLQFLIQYYNGEERAKGNILERFSAQQFPDLHSELNLSSLELGDSALYFCASSVTSFDGETQYFGPGTRLLVL.

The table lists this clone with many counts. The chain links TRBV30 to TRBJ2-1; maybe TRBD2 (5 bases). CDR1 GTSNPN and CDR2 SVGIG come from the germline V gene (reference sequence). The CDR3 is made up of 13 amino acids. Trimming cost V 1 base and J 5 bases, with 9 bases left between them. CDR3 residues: CAWSGGLHNEQFF. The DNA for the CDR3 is TGTGCCTGGAGTGGCGGACTGCACAATGAGCAGTTCTTC.

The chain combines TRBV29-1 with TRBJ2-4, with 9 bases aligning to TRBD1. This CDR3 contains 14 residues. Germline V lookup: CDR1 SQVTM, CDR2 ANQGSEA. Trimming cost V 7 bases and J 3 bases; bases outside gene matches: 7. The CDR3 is CSAADRGGKNIQYF. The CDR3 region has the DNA TGCAGCGCGGCAGACAGGGGGGGCAAAAACATTCAGTACTTC.

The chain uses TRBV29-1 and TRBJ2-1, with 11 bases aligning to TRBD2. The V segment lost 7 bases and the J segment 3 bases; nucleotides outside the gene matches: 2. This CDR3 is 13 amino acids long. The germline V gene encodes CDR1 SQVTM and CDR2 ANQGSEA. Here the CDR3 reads CSAGTSGYNEQFF. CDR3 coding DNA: TGCAGCGCCGGGACTAGCGGCTACAATGAGCAGTTCTTC.

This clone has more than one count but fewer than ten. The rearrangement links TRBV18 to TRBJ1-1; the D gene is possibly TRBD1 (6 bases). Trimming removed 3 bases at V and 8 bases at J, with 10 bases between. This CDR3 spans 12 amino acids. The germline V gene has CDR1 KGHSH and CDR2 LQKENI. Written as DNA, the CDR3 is TGTGCCAGCTCACCGACAGGAGAGGAAGCTTTCTTT. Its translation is CASSPTGEEAFF.

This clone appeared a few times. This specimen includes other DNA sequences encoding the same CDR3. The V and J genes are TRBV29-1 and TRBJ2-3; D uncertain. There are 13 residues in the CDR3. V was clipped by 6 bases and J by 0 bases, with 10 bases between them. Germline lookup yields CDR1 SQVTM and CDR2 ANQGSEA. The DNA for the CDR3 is TGCAGCGTAGACGGTTCTAGCACAGATACGCAGTATTTT. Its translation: CSVDGSSTDTQYF.

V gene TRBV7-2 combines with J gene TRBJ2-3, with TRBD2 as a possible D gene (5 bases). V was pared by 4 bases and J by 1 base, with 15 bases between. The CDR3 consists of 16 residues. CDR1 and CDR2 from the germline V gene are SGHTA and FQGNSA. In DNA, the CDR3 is TGTGCCAGCAGCTATGGCGGAAAGCGGCGCACAGATACGCAGTATTTT. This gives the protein CASSYGGKRRTDTQYF. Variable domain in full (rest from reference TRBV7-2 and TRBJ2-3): GAGVSQSPSNKVTEKGKDVELRCDPISGHTALYWYRQSLGQGLEFLIYFQGNSAPDKSGLPSDRFSAERTGGSVSTLTIQRTQQEDSAVYLCASSYGGKRRTDTQYFGPGTRLTVL.

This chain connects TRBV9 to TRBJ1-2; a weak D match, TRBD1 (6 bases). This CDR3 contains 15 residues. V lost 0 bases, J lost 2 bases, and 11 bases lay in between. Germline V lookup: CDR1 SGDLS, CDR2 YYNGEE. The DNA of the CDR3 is TGTGCCAGCAGCGTAGGAGGAGACAGGAACTATGGCTACACCTTC. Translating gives CASSVGGDRNYGYTF.

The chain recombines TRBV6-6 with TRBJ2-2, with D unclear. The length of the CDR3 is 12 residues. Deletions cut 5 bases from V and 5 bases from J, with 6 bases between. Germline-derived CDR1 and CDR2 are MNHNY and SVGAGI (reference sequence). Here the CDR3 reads CASSRSTGELFF. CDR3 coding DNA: TGTGCCAGCAGTCGATCGACCGGGGAGCTGTTTTTT.

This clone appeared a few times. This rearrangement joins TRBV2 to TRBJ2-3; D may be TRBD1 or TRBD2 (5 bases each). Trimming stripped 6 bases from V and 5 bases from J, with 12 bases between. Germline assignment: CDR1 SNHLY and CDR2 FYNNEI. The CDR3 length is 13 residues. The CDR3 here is CASRERGLDTQYF. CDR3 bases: TGTGCCAGCAGAGAGAGGGGATTAGATACGCAGTATTTT. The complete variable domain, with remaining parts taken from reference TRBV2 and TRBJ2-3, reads EPEVTQTPSHQVTQMGQEVILRCVPISNHLYFYWYRQILGQKVEFLVSFYNNEISEKSEIFDDQFSVERPDGSNFTLKIRSTKLEDSAMYFCASRERGLDTQYFGPGTRLTVL.

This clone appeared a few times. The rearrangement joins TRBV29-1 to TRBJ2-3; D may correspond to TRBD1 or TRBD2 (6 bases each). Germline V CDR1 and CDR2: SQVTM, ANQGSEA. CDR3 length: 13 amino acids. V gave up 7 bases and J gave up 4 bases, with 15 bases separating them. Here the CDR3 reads CSADSGQSDTQYF. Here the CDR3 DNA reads TGCAGCGCTGATAGCGGACAGTCAGATACGCAGTATTTT.

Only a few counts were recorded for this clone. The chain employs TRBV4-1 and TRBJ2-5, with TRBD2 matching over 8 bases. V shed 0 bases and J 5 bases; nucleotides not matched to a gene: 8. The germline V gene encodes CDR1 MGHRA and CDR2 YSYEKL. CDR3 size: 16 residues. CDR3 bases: TGCGCCAGCAGCCAAGATTTTGCGGGAGGACGTGAGACCCAGTACTTC. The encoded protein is CASSQDFAGGRETQYF.

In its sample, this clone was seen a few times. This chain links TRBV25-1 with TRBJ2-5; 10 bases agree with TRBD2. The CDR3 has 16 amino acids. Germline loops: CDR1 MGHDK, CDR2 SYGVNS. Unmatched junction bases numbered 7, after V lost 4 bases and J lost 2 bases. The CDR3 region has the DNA TGTGCCAGCAGTGCCGGGTTACTAGCGGGACAAGAGACCCAGTACTTC. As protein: CASSAGLLAGQETQYF.

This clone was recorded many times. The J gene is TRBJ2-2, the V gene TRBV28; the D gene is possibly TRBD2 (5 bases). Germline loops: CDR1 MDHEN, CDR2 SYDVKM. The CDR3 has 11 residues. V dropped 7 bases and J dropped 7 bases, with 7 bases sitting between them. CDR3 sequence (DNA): TGTGCCAGCACCCGGGACGGGGAGCTGTTTTTT. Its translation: CASTRDGELFF.